This TCR beta chain is from a study of spatial heterogeneity in lung cancer. This clonotype is medium-sized (0.01 to 0.1%) in the sample. V was pared by 6 bases and J by 6 bases, with 9 bases of the junction left unmatched. CDR1 is DFQATT and CDR2 is SNEGSKA in the germline V gene (reference sequence). CDR3 size: 14 residues. TCRdb re-called the 5' RACE reads with MiXCR, one entry per CDR3 protein. The sample includes 6,000 to 9,000 distinct CDR3 sequences, about 5.4% of them seen just once. This sample's time point: sample taken at primary tumor resection. The authors sequenced whole RNA from tumor, nontumor lung or frozen PBMC without sorting.

The chain uses TRBV20-1 and TRBJ2-7; 12 nucleotides line up with TRBD2. This clonotype was obtained from a female donor with early-stage non-small cell lung cancer. The sequenced sample was normal lung tissue next to the tumor, obtained at surgery. CDR3 DNA: TGCAGTGCCCCCGGGCTAGCGGGGGGGAGCGAGCAGTACTTC. It translates to CSAPGLAGGSEQYF.